What follows are 7 T cell receptor beta chains derived from one specimen sequenced in a study of blood T cells in healthy people across ages. Through a sample-barcoded 5' primer and a J-beta primer mix, a second PCR was run for 7 to 11 cycles. Using its own MiXCR run on the 5' RACE reads, TCRdb lists one record per CDR3 protein. The table includes 790,000 or so distinct CDR3 sequences, roughly 56% detected once. Specimen: blood. These receptors all come from a man aged 35-49 years in good health.

This clonotype was seen at least ten times. The chain couples TRBV7-2 to TRBJ2-3; TRBD1 is a possible D gene (6 bases). The CDR3 extends over 14 amino acids. Germline V CDR1 and CDR2: SGHTA, FQGNSA. The V end lost 5 bases, the J end lost 2 bases, and 11 bases lay between the germline ends. The CDR3 region is CASSVGQPTDTQYF. CDR3 nucleotides: TGTGCCAGCAGCGTTGGACAGCCCACAGATACGCAGTATTTT.

This chain joins TRBV6-5 and TRBJ2-5; D is ambiguous. Trimming removed 5 bases from V and 9 bases from J, with 19 bases in between. The germline V gene encodes CDR1 MNHEY and CDR2 SVGAGI. The CDR3 has 14 amino acids. DNA for the CDR3: TGTGCCAGCAGTCCTCTGGACGGTCTTGTGGCCCAGTACTTC. It specifies CASSPLDGLVAQYF.

The V call is TRBV20-1, the J call TRBJ1-1; a weak D match, TRBD1 (6 bases). CDR3 length: 14 amino acids. Germline CDR1 and CDR2: DFQATT and SNEGSKA (reference sequence). Trimming pared 6 bases from V and 2 bases from J, leaving 16 bases between. CDR3 bases: TGCAGTGCGACCCGACAGGTAGCCAACACTGAAGCTTTCTTT. It yields the protein CSATRQVANTEAFF.

This chain links TRBV9 with TRBJ2-2; the D gene is possibly TRBD1 (5 bases). The CDR3 length is 14 residues. CDR1 SGDLS and CDR2 YYNGEE come from the germline V gene. Trimming shortened V by 0 bases and J by 7 bases, and 10 bases separated the two germline ends. The CDR3 bases are TGTGCCAGCAGCGTAGGCGGCAGGGACGGGGAGCTGTTTTTT. As protein: CASSVGGRDGELFF.

This clonotype has ten or more counts. The chain carries TRBV27 and TRBJ2-6; D is unresolved. The germline V and J ends were trimmed by 2 bases and 0 bases, with 5 bases remaining between them. Germline V CDR1 and CDR2: MNHEY, SMNVEV (reference sequence). The CDR3 has 15 residues. DNA for the CDR3: TGTGCCAGCAGTTTAGGGGTCTCTGGGGCCAACGTCCTGACTTTC. Translated, it gives CASSLGVSGANVLTF.

J is TRBJ1-5 and V is TRBV6-5; tentatively, D is TRBD1 (5 bases). Germline-derived CDR1 and CDR2 are MNHEY and SVGAGI. This CDR3 spans 16 amino acids. The V and J ends lost 0 bases and 3 bases respectively, with 12 bases between them. CDR3 sequence: CASSYSGTGHNQPQHF. The DNA for the CDR3 is TGTGCCAGCAGTTACTCCGGGACCGGCCACAATCAGCCCCAGCATTTT.

The J gene is TRBJ1-4, the V gene TRBV7-2; D gene unclear. Germline V gene lookup returns CDR1 SGHTA and CDR2 FQGNSA. The CDR3 spans 15 residues. V lost 0 bases and J lost 13, with 18 bases in between. CDR3 region: CASSLAVHLANTLFF. The CDR3 region has the DNA TGTGCCAGCAGCTTAGCGGTGCATCTAGCTAATACACTGTTTTTT.